The 24 T cell receptor beta chains listed next were all sequenced from one sample in a study of CD4+ T cells in melanoma. This table comes from immunoSEQ multiplex PCR, and its TCRdb copy is limited to in-frame clones, with some not included. Among 110,000 to 150,000 clones, 85% to 95% were seen once, and the ten largest hold about 1.5%. The receptors here all came from a human donor with melanoma.

The V and J genes are TRBV19 and TRBJ1-6; a possible D gene is TRBD1 (5 bases). Per germline, CDR1 LNHDA and CDR2 SQIVND (reference sequence). The CDR3 covers 13 residues. V was cut by 5 bases and J by 9 bases, with 11 bases left in between. The CDR3: CASSDSRSSPLHF. DNA for the CDR3: TGTGCCAGTAGTGACAGTCGTAGTTCACCCCTCCACTTT.

This chain uses TRBV9 with TRBJ1-2, with D perhaps matching TRBD1 (5 bases). Germline V gives CDR1 SGDLS, CDR2 YYNGEE. This CDR3 has 16 amino acids. V gave up 3 bases and J gave up 4 bases, with 19 bases separating them. In DNA form, the CDR3 reads TGTGCCAGCAGCGCCGGTCCCACTCGAGGGACCTATGGCTACACCTTC. Encoded protein: CASSAGPTRGTYGYTF.

This clone was seen just once. The rearrangement uses TRBV30 and TRBJ2-1, with a weak D call TRBD2 (6 bases). CDR1 is GTSNPN and CDR2 is SVGIG in the germline V gene (reference sequence). Deletions cut 8 bases from V and 2 bases from J, with 22 bases between. CDR3 length: 16 amino acids. CDR3 nucleotides: TGTGCCCGACGGCGGGGTACCCCGTCGGCCTACAATGAGCAGTTCTTC. Protein: CARRRGTPSAYNEQFF.

This clone was detected only once. One end of the junction varies from germline; a read error may be responsible. Distinct nucleotide sequences in the sample also encode this CDR3. The chain links TRBV15 to TRBJ2-5; 8 bases match TRBD1. From germline, CDR1 is LNHNV and CDR2 YYDKDF (reference sequence). The CDR3 has 14 amino acids. The CDR3 spells CATSRDRGQETQYF. CDR3 bases: TGTGCCACCAGCCGAGACAGGGGCCAAGAGACCCAGTACTTC. The variable domain in full, completed from reference TRBV15 and TRBJ2-5, reads DAMVIQNPRYQVTQFGKPVTLSCSQTLNHNVMYWYQQKSSQAPKLLFHYYDKDFNNEADTPDNFQSRRPNTSFCFLDIRSPGLGDTAMYLCATSRDRGQETQYFGPGTRLLVL.

The chain carries TRBV7-6 and TRBJ2-2, with D uncertain. Germline V gene data show CDR1 as SGHVS and CDR2 as FNYEAQ. V gave up 0 bases and J gave up 5 bases, with 4 bases separating them. This CDR3 is built from 13 residues. CDR3 loop: CASSLAQTGELFF. CDR3 DNA sequence: TGTGCCAGCAGCTTAGCGCAGACCGGGGAGCTGTTTTTT.

The rearrangement joins TRBV5-6 to TRBJ1-4, with a weak D call TRBD1 (5 bases). V shed 5 bases and J shed 7 bases, with 15 bases lying between them. The CDR3 is made up of 14 amino acids. Germline CDR1 is SGHDT and CDR2 is YYEEEE. CDR3 amino acids: CASSLGVGGEKLFF. The CDR3 coding sequence is TGTGCCAGCAGTCTAGGGGTTGGGGGTGAAAAACTGTTTTTT.

This chain links TRBV12-2 with TRBJ2-7; TRBD2, the table's D call, was not compared with the DNA. TRBV12-2 is reported as a pseudogene. The CDR3 sequence is 14 residues long. In DNA, the CDR3 is TGTGCAAGTCGCCACTCCGCGGGTTCCTACGAGCAGTACTTC. This encodes CASRHSAGSYEQYF.

The chain recombines TRBV5-1 with TRBJ2-5, with D possibly TRBD2 on 6 matching bases. The length of the CDR3 is 14 residues. V lost 1 base and J lost 7, with 14 bases in between. Germline assignment: CDR1 SGHRS and CDR2 YFSETQ. The CDR3 here is CASSLFGSEGTQYF. CDR3 coding DNA: TGCGCCAGCAGCTTGTTTGGTTCGGAGGGGACCCAGTACTTC. The complete variable domain, with remaining parts taken from reference TRBV5-1 and TRBJ2-5, reads KAGVTQTPRYLIKTRGQQVTLSCSPISGHRSVSWYQQTPGQGLQFLFEYFSETQRNKGNFPGRFSGRQFSNSRSEMNVSTLELGDSALYLCASSLFGSEGTQYFGPGTRLLVL.

CDR3 region: CASSLLIQGPYGYTF. CDR3 coding DNA: TGCGCCAGCAGCTTACTAATACAGGGTCCCTATGGCTACACCTTC. The chain combines TRBV5-1 with TRBJ1-2, with TRBD1 as a possible D gene (6 bases). Germline V gives CDR1 SGHRS, CDR2 YFSETQ. Deletions cut 2 bases from V and 4 bases from J, with 15 bases between. The CDR3 extends over 15 amino acids.

This clone was seen once. The CDR3 protein is CASSGQQAGGGELFF. As DNA, the CDR3 is TGCGCCAGCAGCGGCCAACAGGCAGGAGGCGGGGAGCTGTTTTTT. The J gene is TRBJ2-2, the V gene TRBV5-1; D might be TRBD1 or TRBD2, each matching 5 bases. The CDR3 totals 15 residues. Trimming shortened V by 4 bases and J by 7 bases, and 17 bases separated the two germline ends. CDR1 is SGHRS and CDR2 is YFSETQ in the germline V gene.

The V and J genes are TRBV10-3 and TRBJ2-3; tentative D call: TRBD1 (7 bases). Between the trimmed V and J ends, which lost 3 bases and 2 bases, there was a span of 12 bases. The CDR3 consists of 15 residues. The germline CDR1 and CDR2 sequences are ENHRY and SYGVKD. This CDR3 reads CAISDPGGLTDTQYF. The CDR3 region has the DNA TGTGCCATCAGTGATCCAGGGGGACTCACAGATACGCAGTATTTT.

This clone was recorded a few times. The genes are TRBV2 and TRBJ1-5; D unclear. The CDR3 contains 13 residues. V gave up 4 bases and J gave up 9 bases, with 13 bases separating them. Germline V lookup: CDR1 SNHLY, CDR2 FYNNEI. DNA for the CDR3: TGTGCCAGCAGTGGTGTAGGGCTGCGGCCCCAGCATTTT. Translating gives CASSGVGLRPQHF.

V gene TRBV2 combines with J gene TRBJ2-3; possibly TRBD2 for D (5 bases). Germline V gene sequence: CDR1 SNHLY, CDR2 FYNNEI. The CDR3 spans 16 residues. V was shortened by 6 bases and J by 0 bases, with 16 bases between the two germline ends. DNA for the CDR3: TGTGCCAGCAGCGCCCTACTAGTAGCTAGCACAGATACGCAGTATTTT. Translation gives CASSALLVASTDTQYF.

The V and J genes are TRBV5-1 and TRBJ1-6; D is unclear. Germline V gene lookup returns CDR1 SGHRS and CDR2 YFSETQ. Trimming cost V 4 bases and J 9 bases, with 17 bases left between them. CDR3 length equals 15 residues. The CDR3 sequence: CASSQASTAGSPLHF. The CDR3 DNA is TGCGCCAGCAGCCAGGCCAGCACGGCGGGTTCACCCCTCCACTTT.

The chain joins TRBV10-2 to TRBJ2-5, with TRBD2 matching over 9 bases. Germline V gives CDR1 WSHSY, CDR2 SAAADI. The CDR3 is made up of 16 amino acids. V trimming: 6 bases; J trimming: 4 bases; junction bases outside the gene matches: 12. The CDR3 protein is CASSLTGTSRRETQYF. The CDR3 region has the DNA TGCGCCAGCAGCCTTACCGGGACTAGCAGGCGAGAGACCCAGTACTTC.

The J gene is TRBJ1-4, the V gene TRBV7-9, with 8 nucleotides matching TRBD1. Germline loops: CDR1 SEHNR, CDR2 FQNEAQ (reference sequence). This CDR3 has 17 residues. Germline trimming cut 2 bases from V and 2 bases from J; bases unmatched to any gene: 7. Written as DNA, the CDR3 is TGTGCCAGCAGCTTAAAGGCAGGGGGCGCGACTAATGAAAAACTGTTTTTT. The encoded protein is CASSLKAGGATNEKLFF.

This clone was seen only once. The gene calls are TRBV7-6 and TRBJ1-1, with 8 bases identical to TRBD1. Per germline, CDR1 SGHVS and CDR2 FNYEAQ. V lost 4 bases and J lost 0; bases outside the gene matches: 4. The CDR3 has 15 amino acids. This CDR3 is CASSYRQGMNTEAFF. The CDR3 DNA sequence: TGTGCCAGCAGCTACCGACAGGGGATGAACACTGAAGCTTTCTTT.

The V call is TRBV29-1, the J call TRBJ1-4; D may be TRBD1 (6 bases). CDR1 and CDR2 (germline): SQVTM, ANQGSEA. V was clipped by 5 bases and J by 7 bases, with 20 bases between them. The CDR3 runs to 15 residues. This CDR3 reads CSVRQRGGLSEKLFF. For the CDR3, the DNA is TGCAGCGTTCGACAGAGAGGGGGGTTAAGTGAAAAACTGTTTTTT.

V usage is TRBV5-1 and J usage is TRBJ1-1; D gene uncertain. Germline CDR1 is SGHRS and CDR2 is YFSETQ. Between the trimmed V and J ends, which lost 0 bases and 3 bases, there was a span of 0 bases. The CDR3 covers 11 residues. The CDR3 region has the DNA TGCGCCAGCAGCTTGGACACTGAAGCTTTCTTT. This sequence encodes CASSLDTEAFF. Combining the CDR3 with reference TRBV5-1 and TRBJ1-1 gives the whole variable domain KAGVTQTPRYLIKTRGQQVTLSCSPISGHRSVSWYQQTPGQGLQFLFEYFSETQRNKGNFPGRFSGRQFSNSRSEMNVSTLELGDSALYLCASSLDTEAFFGQGTRLTVV.

The chain couples TRBV27 to TRBJ2-7, with TRBD1 identical over 9 bases. CDR1 MNHEY and CDR2 SMNVEV come from the germline V gene (reference sequence). Trimming cost V 3 bases and J 1 base; bases outside gene matches: 4. CDR3 length: 15 residues. CDR3 amino acids: CASSFQGQGSYEQYF. The CDR3 DNA reads TGTGCCAGCAGTTTTCAAGGACAGGGGTCCTACGAGCAGTACTTC.

This rearrangement joins TRBV4-1 to TRBJ1-3; 10 nucleotides align to TRBD1. The CDR3 sequence is 17 residues long. V trimming: 1 base; J trimming: 4 bases; junction bases outside the gene matches: 7. Germline V lookup: CDR1 MGHRA, CDR2 YSYEKL. CDR3 in DNA: TGCGCCAGCAGCCAAGCGAGGACAGGGGGTCTAGGAAACACCATATATTTT. Translated, it gives CASSQARTGGLGNTIYF.

The chain joins TRBV11-2 to TRBJ1-5; D is unclear. CDR3 size: 13 residues. The V and J ends lost 5 bases and 7 bases respectively, with 12 bases between them. Germline loops: CDR1 SGHAT, CDR2 FQNNGV. The CDR3 protein is CASSLKMGQPQHF. CDR3 DNA: TGTGCCAGCAGCCTAAAGATGGGGCAGCCCCAGCATTTT.

The chain recombines TRBV9 with TRBJ1-5; 7 positions agree with TRBD1. The junction had 2 bases not matched to a gene; V was cut back by 1 base and J by 1 base. CDR1 and CDR2 from the germline V gene are SGDLS and YYNGEE. The CDR3 length is 15 residues. Written as DNA, the CDR3 is TGTGCCAGCAGCGTATCAGGGGGGAGCAATCAGCCCCAGCATTTT. Translated, it gives CASSVSGGSNQPQHF.

This clone showed up just once. The gene calls are TRBV11-1 and TRBJ2-7; unclear D gene. Germline CDR1 reads SGHAT; CDR2 reads FQDESV (reference sequence). Trimming stripped 0 bases from V and 0 bases from J, with 3 bases between. CDR3 length: 13 residues. CDR3 loop: CASSLAVSYEQYF. CDR3 bases: TGTGCCAGCAGCTTAGCGGTCTCCTACGAGCAGTACTTC.